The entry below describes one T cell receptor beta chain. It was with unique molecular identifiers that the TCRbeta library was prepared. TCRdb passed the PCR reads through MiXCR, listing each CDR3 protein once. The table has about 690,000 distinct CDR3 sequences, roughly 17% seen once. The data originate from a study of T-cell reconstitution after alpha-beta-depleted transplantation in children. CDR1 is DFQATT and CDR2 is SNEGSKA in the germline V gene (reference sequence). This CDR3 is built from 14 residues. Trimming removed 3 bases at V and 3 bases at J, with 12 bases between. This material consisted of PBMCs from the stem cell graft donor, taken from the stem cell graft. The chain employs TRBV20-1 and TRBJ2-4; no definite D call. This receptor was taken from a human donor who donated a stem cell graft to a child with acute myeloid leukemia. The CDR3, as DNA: TGCAGTGCTAGTTCGGGCGAAGTCAAAAACATTCAGTACTTC. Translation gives CSASSGEVKNIQYF.